The 24 T cell receptor beta chains reported below all come from one sample, sequenced in a study of CXCR3-negative and CXCR3-positive naive CD8 T cells. Study outcomes and limitations: Compared with CXCR3-negative naive cells, CXCR3-positive naive cells showed more hydrophobic TRB CDR3s.

These receptors are not linked to any known antigen. Via 5' RACE with UMI labels, TRB cDNA libraries were prepared. After re-calling the 5' RACE reads, TCRdb lists one entry per CDR3 protein, DNA absent. The sample data list more than 100,000 distinct CDR3 sequences. The sample taken for sequencing was naive CXCR3+ CD8+ T cells from blood. Noted subset: CD45RO-CCR7+CD27+CD95- naive CD8+ T cells expressing CXCR3 (TNR3+). The receptors were gathered from a human donor in good health. Some clones in this sample may be carry-over from other donors' samples.

The chain couples TRBV9 to TRBJ1-2; no DNA is available, so the TRBD1 call from TCRdb remains unchecked. Germline CDR1 is SGDLS and CDR2 is YYNGEE. The CDR3 is made up of 17 amino acids. The CDR3 reads CASSRYGPGVLNYGYTF.

The chain combines TRBV6-6 with TRBJ1-4; the TCRdb D gene call, TRBD1, has no DNA to confirm it. The CDR3 extends over 15 amino acids. Germline V CDR1 and CDR2: MNHNY, SVGAGI (reference sequence). This chain's CDR3 is CASSRRGVTNEKLFF.

This chain connects TRBV4-1 to TRBJ2-7. Germline-derived CDR1 and CDR2 are MGHRA and YSYEKL. The CDR3 consists of 13 residues. Here the CDR3 reads CASSQVPAYEQYF.

The chain recombines TRBV9 with TRBJ2-7. This CDR3 is built from 13 residues. CDR1 and CDR2 from the germline V gene are SGDLS and YYNGEE. The CDR3 spells CASSVVFSYEQYF.

CDR3 amino acids: CSARFGSYEQYF. The chain has TRBV20-1 and TRBJ2-7. CDR1 and CDR2 from the germline V gene are DFQATT and SNEGSKA (reference sequence). This CDR3 contains 12 residues.

The V and J genes are TRBV20-1 and TRBJ1-4. Per germline, CDR1 DFQATT and CDR2 SNEGSKA (reference sequence). The CDR3 has 16 amino acids. CDR3 region: CSARVDSAGLTEKLFF.

The chain recombines TRBV15 with TRBJ2-1. This CDR3 has 12 residues. CDR1 is LNHNV, CDR2 YYDKDF, per germline (reference sequence). This CDR3 reads CASRQGRTEQFF.

V and J are TRBV12-3 or TRBV12-4 and TRBJ2-7. CDR3 size: 11 residues. This CDR3 is CASNYLGEQYF.

This chain joins TRBV4-3 and TRBJ2-1. The CDR3 runs 16 residues. Germline V CDR1 and CDR2: LGHNA, YSLEER. The CDR3 sequence: CASSQDQGNSYNEQFF.

The V gene is TRBV18, the J gene TRBJ2-7. The germline CDR1 and CDR2 sequences are KGHSH and LQKENI. The CDR3 has 14 residues. The CDR3: CASSPPDSSYEQYF.

V is TRBV7-7 and J is TRBJ2-7. The V gene's germline CDR1 is SSHAT and CDR2 FNYEAQ (reference sequence). The CDR3 is 15 residues long. This chain's CDR3 is CASTDPNGVSSEQYF.

The chain carries TRBV4-3 and TRBJ2-1; TCRdb lists TRBD2, though no DNA is available to test this call. The CDR3 is 19 amino acids. Germline V gene data show CDR1 as LGHNA and CDR2 as YSLEER. CDR3 region: CASSQDHRAGGQLYNEQFF.

The chain links TRBV10-1 to TRBJ2-7; TCRdb names TRBD1, which stays unverified in the absence of DNA. Germline V gene lookup returns CDR1 WNHNN and CDR2 SYGVQD (reference sequence). The CDR3 has 12 amino acids. The chain's CDR3 is CASSERTGEQYF.

This CDR3 is CASSAPRGRRAIEAFF. V and J are TRBV25-1 and TRBJ1-1; TCRdb proposes TRBD1, but this gene call is untestable without DNA. CDR1 and CDR2 from the germline V gene are MGHDK and SYGVNS. CDR3 length equals 16 residues.

This sequence joins TRBV20-1 and TRBJ1-5; the D call from TCRdb, TRBD1, cannot be confirmed without DNA. The CDR3 runs to 16 residues. Germline-derived CDR1 and CDR2 are DFQATT and SNEGSKA (reference sequence). The CDR3 protein is CSARDSRTGYNQPQHF.

The genes are TRBV29-1 and TRBJ1-2. The CDR3 totals 13 residues. Per the germline V gene, CDR1 is SQVTM and CDR2 is ANQGSEA. CDR3 amino acids: CSVDQGPNYGYTF.

V is TRBV3-1 and J is TRBJ2-7; TCRdb lists TRBD1, though no DNA is available to test this call. CDR3 length equals 15 residues. Germline lookup yields CDR1 LGHDT and CDR2 YNNKEL (reference sequence). The CDR3 sequence is CASSLQDRGWTEQYF.

The CDR3 region is CAIRTGTAVSYQQYF. V usage is TRBV10-3 and J usage is TRBJ2-7; the TCRdb call, TRBD1, lacks DNA for checking. The CDR3 extends over 15 amino acids. Germline-derived CDR1 and CDR2 are ENHRY and SYGVKD.

This chain links TRBV3-1 with TRBJ2-1. The CDR3 runs to 14 residues. CDR1 is LGHDT and CDR2 is YNNKEL in the germline V gene (reference sequence). The CDR3 sequence: CASSPFGNSNEQFF.

The chain uses TRBV7-9 and TRBJ2-1; without DNA, the TCRdb call of TRBD1 cannot be checked. Germline CDR1 SEHNR, CDR2 FQNEAQ (reference sequence). This CDR3 has 16 amino acids. The CDR3: CASSLASGGDNNEQFF.

This chain uses TRBV28 with TRBJ1-2; the TCRdb call, TRBD1, lacks DNA for checking. From germline, CDR1 is MDHEN and CDR2 SYDVKM. This CDR3 contains 14 residues. The CDR3 loop is CASSGQGNYYGYTF.

V usage is TRBV12-3 or TRBV12-4 and J usage is TRBJ1-1. The CDR3 runs 12 residues. CDR3 protein: CASSFAGTEAFF.

V is TRBV11-2 and J is TRBJ2-3. The germline gives CDR1 SGHAT, CDR2 FQNNGV. The CDR3 has 15 residues. CDR3 amino acids: CASSWSSGGTDTQYF.

The chain joins TRBV3-1 to TRBJ2-7; without DNA, the TCRdb call of TRBD1 cannot be checked. This CDR3 has 19 amino acids. Per germline, CDR1 LGHDT and CDR2 YNNKEL (reference sequence). The CDR3 sequence: CASSHGGSRLVTWDYEQYF.